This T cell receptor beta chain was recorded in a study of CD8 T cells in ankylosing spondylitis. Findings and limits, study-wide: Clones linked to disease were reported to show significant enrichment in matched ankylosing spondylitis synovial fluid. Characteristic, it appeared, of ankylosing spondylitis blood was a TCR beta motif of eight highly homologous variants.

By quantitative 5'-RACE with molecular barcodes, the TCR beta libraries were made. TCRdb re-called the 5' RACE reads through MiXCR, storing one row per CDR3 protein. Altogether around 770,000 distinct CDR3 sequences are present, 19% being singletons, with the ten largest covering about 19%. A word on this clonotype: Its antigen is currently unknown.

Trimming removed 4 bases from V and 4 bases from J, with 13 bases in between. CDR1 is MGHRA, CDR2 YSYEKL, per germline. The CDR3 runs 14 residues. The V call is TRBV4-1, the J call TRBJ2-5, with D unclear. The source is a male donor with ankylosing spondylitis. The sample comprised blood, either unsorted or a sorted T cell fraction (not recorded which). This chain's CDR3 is CASSLNGGSETQYF. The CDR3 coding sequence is TGCGCCAGCAGCCTGAACGGTGGCTCAGAGACCCAGTACTTC.